This T cell receptor beta chain was identified during a study of blood T cell repertoires in COVID-19. CDR1 and CDR2 from the germline V gene are SGHAT and FQNNGV. This CDR3 is 14 amino acids long. The junction had 9 bases not matched to a gene; V was cut back by 6 bases and J by 6 bases. Enrolled through a virtual design, the participants were between roughly 18 and 90 years of age and came from some 26 US areas. Original processing methods: The assay estimated nucleated cells by amplifying reference gene primers. TCRdb's table, derived via immunoSEQ multiplex PCR, lists solely in-frame clones and lacks some. V and J calls and clone size are copied from that table; D and trimming were computed from the DNA. Among around 250,000 clones, 70% to 90% were seen once, and the ten largest hold roughly 1.2%.

Sequencing input: PBMCs or T cells enriched from blood (not recorded which). This chain connects TRBV11-2 to TRBJ1-1, with TRBD1 matching 8 bases. This TCR came from a woman in her thirties or forties with acute COVID-19. The CDR3: CASSGQGEAAEAFF. Written as DNA, the CDR3 is TGTGCCAGCAGTGGACAGGGTGAGGCGGCTGAAGCTTTCTTT.